This T cell receptor (beta chain) is from a study of technical replicates of blood from a few donors. This CDR3 has 16 residues. V trimming: 3 bases; J trimming: 2 bases; junction bases outside the gene matches: 8. CDR1 is SGDLS and CDR2 is YYNGEE in the germline V gene. The sample holds one count of this clone. The method was immunoSEQ multiplex PCR; TCRdb's version includes in-frame clones alone and lacks a portion of them. The table records roughly 76,000 clones, approximately 91% of them present only once. This receptor was obtained from a human donor in good health. Some clones in this sample may be carry-over from other donors' samples. The gene calls are TRBV9 and TRBJ2-3, with 8 nucleotides matching TRBD2. The sequenced sample was T cells isolated from PBMCs. The CDR3 sequence is CASSASSGSFTDTQYF. CDR3 sequence (DNA): TGTGCCAGCAGCGCCTCTAGCGGGTCTTTCACAGATACGCAGTATTTT.